The 10 T cell receptor beta chains below all came from one sample that was sequenced in a study of CD8 T cells in Susac syndrome. After extraction with the RNeasy kit, about 0.5 to 1 ug of the RNA was reverse transcribed using random hexamers. Via MiXCR, TCRdb re-called the immunoSEQ multiplex PCR reads, giving one row per CDR3 protein. Of about 140,000 distinct CDR3 sequences listed, approximately 94% are singletons. Material for sequencing was CD4+ T cells from PBMCs. These receptors were collected from a human donor in good health.

The J gene is TRBJ2-7, the V gene TRBV5-1; D is perhaps TRBD1 (6 bases). The germline V gene encodes CDR1 SGHRS and CDR2 YFSETQ. V gave up 4 bases and J gave up 4 bases, with 15 bases separating them. The CDR3 is 14 amino acids. The CDR3 reads CASSLNRVTYEQYF. The CDR3 DNA reads TGCGCCAGCAGCCTAAACAGGGTAACTTACGAGCAGTACTTC.

The V gene is TRBV7-9, the J gene TRBJ2-2, with D perhaps TRBD1 (5 bases). Germline lookup yields CDR1 SEHNR and CDR2 FQNEAQ (reference sequence). V was clipped by 0 bases and J by 5 bases, with 13 bases between them. There are 16 residues in the CDR3. CDR3 in amino acids: CASSLAGTGQTGELFF. The CDR3 nucleotides are TGTGCCAGCAGCTTAGCTGGTACAGGACAAACCGGGGAGCTGTTTTTT.

The chain has TRBV20-1 and TRBJ2-3; no clear D gene. Germline V gene data show CDR1 as DFQATT and CDR2 as SNEGSKA (reference sequence). V shed 1 base and J shed 2 bases, with 13 bases lying between them. This CDR3 has 15 residues. The chain's CDR3 is CSARVKGSDTDTQYF. The DNA of the CDR3 is TGCAGTGCTAGAGTAAAGGGATCGGACACAGATACGCAGTATTTT.

V gene TRBV5-1 combines with J gene TRBJ2-5; D unclear. CDR1 and CDR2 (germline): SGHRS, YFSETQ. The CDR3 runs to 15 residues. Deletions cut 3 bases from V and 4 bases from J, with 16 bases between. The CDR3 bases are TGCGCCAGCAGCTCCCTTCGAGGCCCTACAGAGACCCAGTACTTC. Encoded protein: CASSSLRGPTETQYF.

The CDR3 region has the DNA TGTGCCAGCAGCCCACCGGAGGGAAGGGCTAGCACAGATACGCAGTATTTT. Amino acid sequence: CASSPPEGRASTDTQYF. This sequence joins TRBV7-8 and TRBJ2-3; tentative D call: TRBD2 (6 bases). The germline V gene has CDR1 SGHVS and CDR2 FQNEAQ. V was shortened by 5 bases and J by 0 bases, with 18 bases between the two germline ends. The CDR3 is 17 residues long.

This chain links TRBV20-1 with TRBJ2-7; the D is unclear. V gave up 3 bases and J gave up 0 bases, with 12 bases separating them. The germline CDR1 and CDR2 sequences are DFQATT and SNEGSKA (reference sequence). CDR3 size: 14 residues. CDR3 protein: CSASVGLSSYEQYF. CDR3 coding DNA: TGCAGTGCTAGTGTCGGCCTAAGCTCCTACGAGCAGTACTTC.

This clonotype occurred once. The rearrangement links TRBV2 to TRBJ2-7, with D tentatively TRBD1 (6 bases). The CDR3 length is 15 residues. From germline, CDR1 is SNHLY and CDR2 FYNNEI. Trimming pared 7 bases from V and 0 bases from J, leaving 16 bases between. CDR3 in amino acids: CASKGELLSSYEQYF. The CDR3 coding sequence is TGTGCCAGCAAGGGGGAGTTACTTAGCTCCTACGAGCAGTACTTC.

The rearrangement joins TRBV29-1 to TRBJ1-3; D ambiguous. Germline-derived CDR1 and CDR2 are SQVTM and ANQGSEA. This CDR3 contains 13 residues. V lost 7 bases and J lost 0, with 10 bases in between. The CDR3 DNA follows: TGCAGCGGTGTAAGGAACTCTGGAAACACCATATATTTT. Protein: CSGVRNSGNTIYF.

This rearrangement joins TRBV29-1 to TRBJ2-3; a possible D gene is TRBD1 (7 bases). Germline CDR1 and CDR2: SQVTM and ANQGSEA. CDR3 length equals 14 residues. The V end was cut by 6 bases, the J end by 6 bases, with 19 bases between. CDR3 nucleotides: TGCAGCGTGGGAGGACAGGTTCGGCCGGATACGCAGTATTTT. Residues: CSVGGQVRPDTQYF.

The chain links TRBV2 to TRBJ1-5; D perhaps matches TRBD1 (5 bases). Germline values: CDR1 SNHLY, CDR2 FYNNEI. The CDR3 is 13 amino acids. V lost 7 bases and J lost 4, with 11 bases in between. DNA of the CDR3: TGTGCCAGCACTGAGGGACGGAATCAGCCCCAGCATTTT. This gives the protein CASTEGRNQPQHF. Looking up the rest from reference TRBV2 and TRBJ1-5 gives the full variable domain: EPEVTQTPSHQVTQMGQEVILRCVPISNHLYFYWYRQILGQKVEFLVSFYNNEISEKSEIFDDQFSVERPDGSNFTLKIRSTKLEDSAMYFCASTEGRNQPQHFGDGTRLSIL.